This TCR beta chain was sequenced for a study of identical twins. Template switching added a universal primer binding site, and final cDNA carried unique molecular identifiers. Each CDR3 protein gets one entry after TCRdb re-called the 5' RACE reads with MiXCR. Of 1.5 million to 2 million distinct CDR3 sequences listed, around 29% are singletons. Turning to this clonotype: Its target is unknown.

Study-wide results and limits: Fewer insertions were carried by abundant cord blood beta clonotypes, but none was seen in memory repertoires. Out-of-frame beta sequences exhibited a weaker degree of excess twin sharing. Out-of-frame alpha sequences shared by twins showed excess low generation probability.

The sample consisted of cord blood. This TCR came from a newborn girl in good health.

The CDR3 protein is CASRPRDRHNTEAFF. CDR3 coding DNA: TGTGCCAGCAGACCCCGGGACAGGCATAACACTGAAGCTTTCTTT. The V and J genes are TRBV28 and TRBJ1-1; TRBD1 matches at 8 bases. CDR3 length: 15 residues. V was clipped by 6 bases and J by 2 bases; unmatched bases: 8. Germline V lookup: CDR1 MDHEN, CDR2 SYDVKM.